A selection of T cell receptor beta chains follows, all from one sample in a study of T-cell reconstitution after alpha-beta-depleted transplantation in children. TCRdb re-called the PCR reads with MiXCR, one entry per CDR3 protein. The sample holds roughly 490,000 distinct CDR3 sequences; over 9.5% are singletons and the top ten take approximately 15%. Specimen: PBMCs, mostly from graft donor cells, collected 180 days after TCRalphabeta/CD19-depleted stem cell transplant. These receptors were taken from a female patient between 2 and 15 years old who had a stem cell transplant for aplastic anemia, so the T cells may come from the graft donor. The CDR3 runs from the conserved cysteine through the conserved F or W. The D gene is left open where the match is weak. The size of a clone is reported for some rows only, either as once, few or many, or as a class for expanded clones.

size: -; J: TRBJ1-1; V: TRBV4-3; length: 14; D: -; DNA: TGCGCCAGCAGCCACCAGGGCCCGAACACTGAAGCTTTCTTT; CDR3: CASSHQGPNTEAFF
size: -; J: TRBJ2-1; V: TRBV4-3; length: 19; D: TRBD2; DNA: TGCGCCAGCAGCCAAAGGATCCCGGGGAGCGGGAGGAGCCCCAATGAGCAGTTCTTC; CDR3: CASSQRIPGSGRSPNEQFF
size: few; J: TRBJ1-1; V: TRBV7-9; length: 15; D: TRBD1; DNA: TGTGCCAGCAGCCGGAACTGGGACAGGGACACTGAAGCTTTCTTT; CDR3: CASSRNWDRDTEAFF
size: -; J: TRBJ1-6; V: TRBV5-1; length: 16; D: -; DNA: TGCGCCAGCAGCTTGGAAGCAGGGGCGGGTAATTCACCCCTCCACTTT; CDR3: CASSLEAGAGNSPLHF
size: many; J: TRBJ2-1; V: TRBV7-8; length: 17; D: -; DNA: TGTGCCAGCAGCTTAGCGCGATCCGTAGCTTATTTGAATGAGCAGTTCTTC; CDR3: CASSLARSVAYLNEQFF
size: -; J: TRBJ1-1; V: TRBV9; length: 15; D: TRBD1; DNA: TGTGCCAGCAGCCCCCCGGTAAGGGGGCAGACTGAAGCTTTCTTT; CDR3: CASSPPVRGQTEAFF
size: -; J: TRBJ1-1; V: TRBV25-1; length: 14; D: -; DNA: TGTGCCAGCAGTGAATCGGTAGGGGTCCCTGAAGCTTTCTTT; CDR3: CASSESVGVPEAFF
size: few; J: TRBJ1-5; V: TRBV6-2/TRBV6-3; length: 15; D: -; DNA: TGTGCCAGCAGTTACCGGGACTGGGGGTTACAGCCCCAGCATTTT; CDR3: CASSYRDWGLQPQHF
size: few; J: TRBJ2-7; V: TRBV7-9; length: 17; D: -; DNA: TGTGCCAGCAGCTCCGGGACACTAAAGACTCATACCTACGAGCAGTACTTC; CDR3: CASSSGTLKTHTYEQYF
size: -; J: TRBJ2-5; V: TRBV5-6; length: 17; D: TRBD2; DNA: TGTGCCAGCAGCCTTAGGTTTGGGACTACATCCTTAGAGACCCAGTACTTC; CDR3: CASSLRFGTTSLETQYF
size: many; J: TRBJ1-1; V: TRBV12-3/TRBV12-4; length: 14; D: -; DNA: TGTGCCAGCAGTTTCAGAGGGGCGTACACTGAAGCTTTCTTT; CDR3: CASSFRGAYTEAFF
size: few; J: TRBJ2-5; V: TRBV28; length: 13; D: TRBD2; DNA: TGTGCCAGTTTGGCGGGAGGGCGAGAGACCCAGTACTTC; CDR3: CASLAGGRETQYF
size: -; J: TRBJ2-1; V: TRBV7-2; length: 16; D: -; DNA: TGTGCCAGCAGCTCCGGAAGCTGGAGCTCCTACAATGAGCAGTTCTTC; CDR3: CASSSGSWSSYNEQFF
size: few; J: TRBJ2-3; V: TRBV29-1; length: 13; D: -; DNA: TGCAGCGTCACGAAACAAAGCACAGATACGCAGTATTTT; CDR3: CSVTKQSTDTQYF
size: -; J: TRBJ1-5; V: TRBV5-4; length: 19; D: TRBD1; DNA: TGTGCCAGCAGCTTGGCCCCGGGACAGGGGGAATATAGCAATCAGCCCCAGCATTTT; CDR3: CASSLAPGQGEYSNQPQHF
size: -; J: TRBJ1-2; V: TRBV20-1; length: 13; D: -; DNA: TGCAGTGCTTTTTCCGGGACGGCGGGCGGCTACACCTTC; CDR3: CSAFSGTAGGYTF
size: -; J: TRBJ2-5; V: TRBV11-2; length: 16; D: TRBD2; DNA: TGTGCCAGCAGCTTAGTCGCTAGCGGATCGCAAGAGACCCAGTACTTC; CDR3: CASSLVASGSQETQYF
size: few; J: TRBJ1-2; V: TRBV5-1; length: 18; D: -; DNA: TGCGCCAGCAGCTACCGGAGGATGGGGGGCGGATGGGTCTATGGCTACACCTTC; CDR3: CASSYRRMGGGWVYGYTF
size: few; J: TRBJ2-7; V: TRBV27; length: 15; D: -; DNA: TGTGCCAGCAGTCCCTCCGGTACCGCCCGCGACGAGCAGTACTTC; CDR3: CASSPSGTARDEQYF
size: -; J: TRBJ2-3; V: TRBV7-2; length: 17; D: TRBD2; DNA: TGTGCCAGCAGCCGGGGACTAGCGGGTGTTAGCACAGATACGCAGTATTTT; CDR3: CASSRGLAGVSTDTQYF
size: few; J: TRBJ1-1; V: TRBV6-5; length: 14; D: -; DNA: TGTGCCAGCAGTTGGTATGTGGGGGTCACTGAAGCTTTCTTT; CDR3: CASSWYVGVTEAFF
size: few; J: TRBJ2-5; V: TRBV12-3/TRBV12-4; length: 13; D: -; DNA: TGTGCCAGCAGCCGACGGAACCAAGAGACCCAGTACTTC; CDR3: CASSRRNQETQYF
size: -; J: TRBJ2-7; V: TRBV19; length: 15; D: TRBD1; DNA: TGTGCCAGTAGGCTCGTGGGACAGGGGGCTTACGAGCAGTACTTC; CDR3: CASRLVGQGAYEQYF
size: many; J: TRBJ2-2; V: TRBV4-3; length: 17; D: -; DNA: TGCGCCAGCAGCCAGCAGGGGCGCCTACTAACCCCCGGGGAGCTGTTTTTT; CDR3: CASSQQGRLLTPGELFF
size: many; J: TRBJ2-4; V: TRBV6-2/TRBV6-3; length: 15; D: TRBD2; DNA: TGTGCCAGCAGTTACTCGGCTAGCGGGATCGGCATTCAGTACTTC; CDR3: CASSYSASGIGIQYF
size: many; J: TRBJ1-5; V: TRBV28; length: 14; D: TRBD1; DNA: TGTGCCAGCAGGGACAGGGTTGGCAATCAGCCCCAGCATTTT; CDR3: CASRDRVGNQPQHF
size: few; J: TRBJ2-3; V: TRBV12-3/TRBV12-4; length: 15; D: TRBD1; DNA: TGTGCCAGCAGTTACAGGGGCGAAAGTGGGGATACGCAGTATTTT; CDR3: CASSYRGESGDTQYF
size: few; J: TRBJ2-7; V: TRBV6-1; length: 14; D: -; DNA: TGTGCCAGCAGTACAGGGAGCAGCGTGGGCGAGCAGTACTTC; CDR3: CASSTGSSVGEQYF
size: many; J: TRBJ1-3; V: TRBV5-1; length: 14; D: TRBD1; DNA: TGCGCCAGCAGCCAAGGGACAGGGGGGAACACCATATATTTT; CDR3: CASSQGTGGNTIYF
size: few; J: TRBJ2-1; V: TRBV15; length: 14; D: -; DNA: TGTGCCACCACAGAACCAGCGGGCGACAATGAGCAGTTCTTC; CDR3: CATTEPAGDNEQFF
size: few; J: TRBJ1-2; V: TRBV7-9; length: 16; D: TRBD1; DNA: TGTGCCAGCGATCCGGGACAGGGTGACCCTAACTATGGCTACACCTTC; CDR3: CASDPGQGDPNYGYTF
size: -; J: TRBJ2-4; V: TRBV24-1; length: 17; D: -; DNA: TGTGCCACCAGTGAGGGAGGACCCAAGGGGAGTCGAAACAGTCAGTACTTC; CDR3: CATSEGGPKGSRNSQYF
size: few; J: TRBJ1-3; V: TRBV7-2; length: 17; D: TRBD1; DNA: TGTGCCAGCAGCCCGGGACAGGGGGCTTGGGTTGGAAACACCATATATTTT; CDR3: CASSPGQGAWVGNTIYF
size: -; J: TRBJ2-6; V: TRBV6-2/TRBV6-3; length: 16; D: -; DNA: TGTGCCAGCAGTTACTCGATCTACTCTGGGGCCAACGTCCTGACTTTC; CDR3: CASSYSIYSGANVLTF
size: -; J: TRBJ2-3; V: TRBV27; length: 15; D: -; DNA: TGTGCCAGCAGCCAAGGCATTCTTAGCACAGATACGCAGTATTTT; CDR3: CASSQGILSTDTQYF
size: few; J: TRBJ2-5; V: TRBV15; length: 15; D: -; DNA: TGTGCCACCAGCAGACTCTTAGGAAGACCAGAGACCCAGTACTTC; CDR3: CATSRLLGRPETQYF
size: -; J: TRBJ2-5; V: TRBV29-1; length: 14; D: TRBD2; DNA: TGCAGACTTGTCGGTACTAGCGGGTGTGAGACCCAGTACTTC; CDR3: CRLVGTSGCETQYF
size: -; J: TRBJ2-5; V: TRBV7-7; length: 18; D: TRBD1; DNA: TGTGCCAGCAGCTTAGCGGGGGACAGGGTCCCGTACCAAGAGACCCAGTACTTC; CDR3: CASSLAGDRVPYQETQYF